The source of this T cell receptor (beta chain) is a study of cytomegalovirus exposure and HLA in healthy donors. On the study more broadly: The early release's HLA-typed donors yielded about 85 million unique TCRs.

The PCR had 60 Vbeta and 13 Jbeta primers. Data came from immunoSEQ multiplex PCR; TCRdb stores just in-frame clones and leaves some out. The data contain about 160,000 clones, 87% of them seen just once; the ten biggest clones take up 0.75% to 0.95%. V dropped 7 bases and J dropped 5 bases, with 18 bases sitting between them. The length of the CDR3 is 14 residues. Germline CDR1 MDHEN, CDR2 SYDVKM. Details on this clone: Its matching antigen is unknown.

Overall study findings and caveats: Prediction of most subjects' HLA-A and HLA-B alleles by TCR beta sequences was reportedly accurate. Further analysis was carried out later, and it showed several of the most significant clusters appearing linked to common viral pathogens. Roughly even sequencing depth across donors was the assumption behind the presence/absence analyses.

The sequence was obtained from a woman aged 30 to 39 in good health and CMV-seronegative. Material: PBMCs. This chain links TRBV28 with TRBJ2-7; a possible D gene is TRBD1 (5 bases). CDR3 bases: TGTGCCAGCACCAGCACCATCCAGGGCCACGAGCAGTACTTC. Encoded protein: CASTSTIQGHEQYF.